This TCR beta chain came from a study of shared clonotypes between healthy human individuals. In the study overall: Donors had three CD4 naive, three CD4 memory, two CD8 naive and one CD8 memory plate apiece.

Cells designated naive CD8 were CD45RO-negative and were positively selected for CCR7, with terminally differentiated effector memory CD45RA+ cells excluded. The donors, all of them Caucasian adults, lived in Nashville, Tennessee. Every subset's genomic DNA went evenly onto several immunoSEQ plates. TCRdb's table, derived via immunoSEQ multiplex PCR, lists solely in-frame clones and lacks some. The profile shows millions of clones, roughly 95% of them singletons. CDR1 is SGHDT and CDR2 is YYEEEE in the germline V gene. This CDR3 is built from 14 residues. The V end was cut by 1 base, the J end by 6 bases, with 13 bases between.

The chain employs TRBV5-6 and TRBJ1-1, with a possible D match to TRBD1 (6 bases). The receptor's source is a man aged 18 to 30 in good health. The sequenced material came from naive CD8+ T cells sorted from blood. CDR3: CASSLLGGNPEAFF. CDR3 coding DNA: TGTGCCAGCAGCTTGCTAGGGGGTAATCCTGAAGCTTTCTTT. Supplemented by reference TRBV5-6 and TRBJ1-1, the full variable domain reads DAGVTQSPTHLIKTRGQQVTLRCSPKSGHDTVSWYQQALGQGPQFIFQYYEEEERQRGNFPDRFSGHQFPNYSSELNVNALLLGDSALYLCASSLLGGNPEAFFGQGTRLTVV.